This T cell receptor (beta chain) was captured by sequencing in a study of T cells in Graves' hyperthyroidism and ophthalmopathy. Study details: It was at initial diagnosis, before any treatment, that peripheral blood was collected. Study conclusions and caveats: Within blood appeared most thyroid clonotypes that had expanded above 0.001.

Many counts were recorded for this clonotype. Antigen specificity is unknown. V shed 2 bases and J shed 2 bases, with 6 bases lying between them. CDR3 size: 13 residues. Germline CDR1 SEHNR, CDR2 FQNEAQ (reference sequence). Amplification of TCR beta CDR3 regions used RNA as the template. First-round RT-PCR of the TCR CDR3 relied on the HTBI primer set. TCRdb used MiXCR to reprocess the multiplex PCR reads, holding one entry per CDR3 protein. The sample has hundreds of thousands of distinct CDR3 sequences, about 14% seen once. The PBMCs studied were ones that came from about 10 ml fresh peripheral blood.

The receptor was isolated from a woman aged 40 to 55 with Graves' hyperthyroidism. The rearrangement links TRBV7-9 to TRBJ2-5; no reliable D call. Sequenced: blood. The CDR3 is CASSLLQQETQYF. CDR3 nucleotide sequence: TGTGCCAGCAGCTTACTACAGCAAGAGACCCAGTACTTC.